The 10 T cell receptor beta chains in this list originate from one sample, sequenced in a study of blood T cell repertoires in COVID-19. Repertoires were generated with immunoSEQ multiplex PCR, while TCRdb's copy carries only in-frame clones and drops some. This table holds 200,000 to 250,000 clones, over 70% found once. Material: PBMCs or T cells enriched from blood (not recorded which). The receptor source for this set is a woman in her 30s who had been exposed to COVID-19.

The J gene is TRBJ1-3, the V gene TRBV29-1; no clear D. Germline lookup yields CDR1 SQVTM and CDR2 ANQGSEA. Trimming stripped 1 base from V and 0 bases from J, with 4 bases between. The CDR3 runs to 13 residues. The CDR3 is CSVEGGSGNTIYF. CDR3 coding DNA: TGCAGCGTTGAAGGCGGCTCTGGAAACACCATATATTTT.

This clone was observed a few times. The genes are TRBV28 and TRBJ1-5, with a weak D call TRBD1 (6 bases). V lost 5 bases and J 0 bases, leaving 11 bases between the germline ends. The germline gives CDR1 MDHEN, CDR2 SYDVKM. The CDR3 spans 15 residues. The CDR3 DNA is TGTGCCAGCAGTAGACAGGAGTATAGCAATCAGCCCCAGCATTTT. Protein: CASSRQEYSNQPQHF.

J is TRBJ2-1 and V is TRBV5-1; the D is unclear. With 0 bases removed from V and 8 bases from J, the gap between germline ends came to 9 bases. The CDR3 covers 13 residues. In germline, CDR1 is SGHRS, CDR2 YFSETQ. The CDR3 region has the DNA TGCGCCAGCAGCTTGGCCCCACGGGATGAGCAGTTCTTC. This encodes CASSLAPRDEQFF.

The chain is built from TRBV4-1 and TRBJ1-2, with D tentatively TRBD1 (6 bases). Germline V gives CDR1 MGHRA, CDR2 YSYEKL. V shed 0 bases and J shed 6 bases, with 14 bases lying between them. The CDR3 contains 15 residues. The CDR3 sequence is CASSQDFTGYNGYTF. In DNA form, the CDR3 reads TGCGCCAGCAGCCAAGATTTCACAGGGTATAATGGCTACACCTTC.

In its sample, this clone was seen once. V usage is TRBV6-5 and J usage is TRBJ1-5, with D perhaps TRBD1 (5 bases). V was pared by 5 bases and J by 6 bases, with 11 bases between. Germline CDR1 reads MNHEY; CDR2 reads SVGAGI. This CDR3 is built from 13 residues. The CDR3 coding sequence is TGTGCCAGCAGTAAGGACAATATTCAGCCCCAGCATTTT. Encoded protein: CASSKDNIQPQHF.

The genes are TRBV6-1 and TRBJ1-6, with unresolved D. The CDR3 runs 17 residues. Trimming pared 4 bases from V and 9 bases from J, leaving 22 bases between. Germline V CDR1 and CDR2: MNHNS, SASEGT. The CDR3 sequence: CASSVQVTALSGSPLHF. The CDR3 coding sequence is TGTGCCAGCAGTGTTCAGGTAACCGCGCTAAGCGGTTCACCCCTCCACTTT.

This rearrangement joins TRBV4-1 to TRBJ1-1, with 8 bases identical to TRBD1. V lost 4 bases and J lost 3; bases outside the gene matches: 4. The CDR3 is 14 amino acids. Looked up from germline, CDR1 is MGHRA and CDR2 is YSYEKL. The CDR3 region is CASSPRGLDTEAFF. CDR3 nucleotides: TGCGCCAGCAGCCCCAGGGGGCTGGACACTGAAGCTTTCTTT.

The V gene is TRBV30, the J gene TRBJ1-2; D not certain. CDR3 length: 12 residues. Germline lookup yields CDR1 GTSNPN and CDR2 SVGIG (reference sequence). V was shortened by 4 bases and J by 3 bases, with 9 bases between the two germline ends. CDR3 residues: CAWNDIHYGYTF. CDR3 sequence (DNA): TGTGCCTGGAACGACATACACTATGGCTACACCTTC.

The chain employs TRBV5-1 and TRBJ1-1; 7 bases are shared with TRBD1. Germline V gives CDR1 SGHRS, CDR2 YFSETQ. With 2 bases clipped from V and 5 bases from J, the junction kept 3 bases outside the gene matches. The CDR3 loop spans 13 amino acids. The CDR3 spells CASSFLGQTEAFF. The CDR3 region has the DNA TGCGCCAGCAGCTTCTTGGGACAGACTGAAGCTTTCTTT.

The V call is TRBV3-1 (or the pseudogene TRBV3-2), the J call TRBJ1-1; D gene ambiguous. This CDR3 has 11 residues. With 3 bases removed from V and 7 bases from J, the gap between germline ends came to 6 bases. Germline values: CDR1 LGHDT, CDR2 YNNKEL (reference sequence). CDR3 sequence (DNA): TGTGCCAGCAGCCATCTCAGTGAAGCTTTCTTT. Translation gives CASSHLSEAFF.